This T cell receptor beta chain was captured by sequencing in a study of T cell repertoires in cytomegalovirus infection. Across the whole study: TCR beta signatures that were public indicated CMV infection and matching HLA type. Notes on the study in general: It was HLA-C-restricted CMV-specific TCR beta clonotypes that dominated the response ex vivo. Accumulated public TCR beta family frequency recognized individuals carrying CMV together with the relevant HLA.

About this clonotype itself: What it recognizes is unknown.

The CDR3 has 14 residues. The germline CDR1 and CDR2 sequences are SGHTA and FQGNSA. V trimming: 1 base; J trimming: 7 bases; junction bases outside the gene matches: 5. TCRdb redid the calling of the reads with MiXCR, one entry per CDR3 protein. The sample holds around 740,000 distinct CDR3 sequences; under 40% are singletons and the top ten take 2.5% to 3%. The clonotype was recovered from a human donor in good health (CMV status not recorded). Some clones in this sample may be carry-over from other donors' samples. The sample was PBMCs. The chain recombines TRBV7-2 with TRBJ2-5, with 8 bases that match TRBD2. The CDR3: CASSLGGTSGTQYF. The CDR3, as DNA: TGTGCCAGCAGCTTAGGGGGGACTAGTGGGACCCAGTACTTC.